This T cell receptor (beta chain) originates from a study of cytomegalovirus exposure and HLA in healthy donors. To note about this clone: Its cognate antigen is unknown.

Study-wide results and caveats: Some public TCRs appeared in many individuals, while most sequences were rare. Earlier analysis yielded a pattern in which most TCR beta V segments were productive about 87% or about 30% of the time. In a later analysis, at a false discovery rate of 0.05, roughly 16,000 TCR beta sequences matched HLA alleles.

The PCR made use of 60 Vbeta and 13 Jbeta primers. The assay was immunoSEQ multiplex PCR, and TCRdb's table has in-frame clones only and misses some. The sample carries 200,000 or so clones, about 80% recorded once. Trimming removed 4 bases from V and 2 bases from J; junction bases left unmatched: 7. This CDR3 comprises 15 residues. Per the germline V gene, CDR1 is SGHNT and CDR2 is YYREEE (reference sequence). Sequenced sample: PBMCs. This chain joins TRBV5-4 and TRBJ2-7; 9 bases agree with TRBD1. The TCR sequence derives from a woman aged 18-29 years in good health and CMV-seropositive. The CDR3 coding sequence is TGTGCCAGCAGCGGCGGGACAGGGTTACCCTACGAGCAGTACTTC. Translating it yields CASSGGTGLPYEQYF.